One and the same sample provided the 24 T cell receptor beta chains below, sequenced in a study of T cell responses to AZD1222 COVID-19 vaccine. Some clones are missing from TCRdb's copy, which holds only in-frame ones; the method was immunoSEQ multiplex PCR. Of fewer than 150,000 clones in the sample, about 91% were seen once. The source material was peripheral blood, sampled 28 days after the second AZD1222 dose. The receptors here all came from an adult who received the AZD1222 COVID-19 vaccine.

In its sample, this clone was seen a few times. The chain carries TRBV19 and TRBJ1-5, with TRBD1 matching over 7 bases. Germline CDR1 is LNHDA and CDR2 is SQIVND (reference sequence). The CDR3 loop spans 14 amino acids. V dropped 8 bases and J dropped 4; count of bases not matched to a gene: 8. The CDR3 here is CASHRDSMNQPQHF. The CDR3 bases are TGTGCCAGTCACCGGGACAGTATGAATCAGCCCCAGCATTTT.

This clone was observed once. The rearrangement joins TRBV21-1 to TRBJ2-5; TRBD2 is the table's D call, not checked against the DNA. TRBV21-1 corresponds to a pseudogene. The CDR3 contains 17 residues. The CDR3 DNA sequence: TGTGCCAGCAGCAAAGAATTGGGACTAGCGGGGGAAGAGACCCAGTACTTC. Its protein is CASSKELGLAGEETQYF.

J is TRBJ1-1 and V is TRBV10-3, with 8 bases fitting TRBD1. V lost 5 bases, J lost 5 bases, and 4 bases stayed unmatched. The CDR3 length is 13 residues. The V gene's germline CDR1 is ENHRY and CDR2 SYGVKD. The CDR3 loop is CAISSGGKTEAFF. The CDR3 DNA sequence: TGTGCCATCAGTTCAGGGGGCAAGACTGAAGCTTTCTTT.

This chain joins TRBV28 and TRBJ2-7; 7 bases are a match to TRBD2. From germline, CDR1 is MDHEN and CDR2 SYDVKM. This CDR3 has 15 residues. Losses at the gene ends were 2 bases for V and 7 bases for J; bases not matched to a gene: 11. The CDR3 DNA reads TGTGCCAGCAGTTTAGGTGGGGCGGGGGAGCTGGAGCAGTACTTC. This encodes CASSLGGAGELEQYF.

The count of this clone is one. V usage is TRBV9 and J usage is TRBJ1-3; the D gene is possibly TRBD1 (5 bases). Germline V gives CDR1 SGDLS, CDR2 YYNGEE. Between the trimmed V and J ends, which lost 0 bases and 1 base, there was a span of 14 bases. The CDR3 sequence is 17 residues long. CDR3 in amino acids: CASSVESGKASGNTIYF. CDR3 nucleotides: TGTGCCAGCAGCGTAGAGTCAGGGAAAGCTTCTGGAAACACCATATATTTT.

The genes are TRBV7-2 and TRBJ1-6; D is perhaps TRBD1 (5 bases). CDR1 and CDR2 (germline): SGHTA, FQGNSA. This CDR3 is 15 amino acids long. The ends were cut back, 5 bases at V and 6 bases at J, with 14 bases in the middle. The CDR3 protein is CASSVAVQVNSPLHF. The CDR3 DNA sequence: TGTGCCAGCAGCGTTGCGGTACAGGTTAATTCACCCCTCCACTTT.

This chain uses TRBV5-1 with TRBJ1-1, with 11 bases matching TRBD1. Germline assignment: CDR1 SGHRS and CDR2 YFSETQ. The V gene end was trimmed by 2 bases and the J gene end by 4 bases; junction bases not matched to a gene: 4. The CDR3 runs to 15 residues. CDR3 bases: TGCGCCAGCAGCTTTACCGGGACAGGGGGCACTGAAGCTTTCTTT. It specifies CASSFTGTGGTEAFF.

The V and J genes are TRBV5-8 and TRBJ1-4; D gene unclear. Per germline, CDR1 SGHTS and CDR2 YDEGEE. Deletions cut 0 bases from V and 10 bases from J, with 16 bases between. The CDR3 is 15 residues long. This chain's CDR3 is CASSLGQGLEIKLFF. Written as DNA, the CDR3 is TGTGCCAGCAGCTTGGGACAAGGCCTTGAAATAAAACTGTTTTTT.

V and J are TRBV7-9 and TRBJ2-2, with D possibly matching TRBD2 (6 bases). The CDR3 contains 15 residues. V shed 3 bases and J shed 0 bases, with 8 bases lying between them. The germline gives CDR1 SEHNR, CDR2 FQNEAQ (reference sequence). The CDR3 nucleotides are TGTGCCAGCAGCTTGGGGGGAGCGAACACCGGGGAGCTGTTTTTT. This gives the protein CASSLGGANTGELFF. Full variable domain (remainder filled in from reference TRBV7-9 and TRBJ2-2): DTGVSQNPRHKITKRGQNVTFRCDPISEHNRLYWYRQTLGQGPEFLTYFQNEAQLEKSRLLSDRFSAERPKGSFSTLEIQRTEQGDSAMYLCASSLGGANTGELFFGEGSRLTVL.

J is TRBJ1-6 and V is TRBV9, with D uncertain. The CDR3 runs 12 residues. V lost 3 bases, J lost 9 bases, and 7 bases lay in between. Looked up from germline, CDR1 is SGDLS and CDR2 is YYNGEE. The CDR3, as DNA: TGTGCCAGCAGCGATAGAAGTTCACCCCTCCACTTT. Translated, it gives CASSDRSSPLHF. Combining the CDR3 with reference TRBV9 and TRBJ1-6 gives the whole variable domain DSGVTQTPKHLITATGQRVTLRCSPRSGDLSVYWYQQSLDQGLQFLIQYYNGEERAKGNILERFSAQQFPDLHSELNLSSLELGDSALYFCASSDRSSPLHFGNGTRLTVT.

Only one count was recorded for this clone. In nucleotides, the CDR3 is TGTGCCAGTAGTAACGCGTACAATCAGCCCCAGCATTTT. Its translation: CASSNAYNQPQHF. The chain links TRBV19 to TRBJ1-5; D uncertain. The ends were cut back, 4 bases at V and 3 bases at J, with 7 bases in the middle. CDR1 and CDR2 from the germline V gene are LNHDA and SQIVND (reference sequence). The CDR3 is made up of 13 amino acids.

The chain uses TRBV10-1 and TRBJ2-5; unclear D gene. CDR1 and CDR2 from the germline V gene are WNHNN and SYGVQD (reference sequence). CDR3 length: 15 amino acids. V was pared by 2 bases and J by 1 base, with 11 bases between. The CDR3 here is CASSEGSASQETQYF. The CDR3 DNA reads TGCGCCAGCAGTGAGGGGTCAGCTTCCCAAGAGACCCAGTACTTC.

This chain links TRBV29-1 with TRBJ2-1, with no clear D. V lost 6 bases and J lost 5, with 11 bases in between. This CDR3 has 12 residues. Germline V gene sequence: CDR1 SQVTM, CDR2 ANQGSEA. For the CDR3, the DNA is TGCAGCGTCCACGACGCAGACAATGAGCAGTTCTTC. This sequence encodes CSVHDADNEQFF.

This clone was observed a few times. The chain employs TRBV12-3 or TRBV12-4 and TRBJ1-1; D remains unclear. Trimming cost V 6 bases and J 4 bases, with 6 bases left between them. This CDR3 has 11 residues. CDR3: CASSRVTEAFF. DNA for the CDR3: TGTGCCAGCAGCCGAGTCACTGAAGCTTTCTTT.

CDR3 sequence (DNA): TGTGCCAGCAGGGGAGTGGGAGCCTCCTACGAGCAGTACTTC. This gives the protein CASRGVGASYEQYF. The chain has TRBV27 and TRBJ2-7; D possibly corresponds to TRBD2 (5 bases). The germline V gene encodes CDR1 MNHEY and CDR2 SMNVEV (reference sequence). The CDR3 runs to 14 residues. Trimming shortened V by 6 bases and J by 0 bases, and 12 bases separated the two germline ends.

The chain uses TRBV19 and TRBJ1-4; 9 bases map to TRBD1. From germline, CDR1 is LNHDA and CDR2 SQIVND (reference sequence). J was trimmed by 5 bases and V by 3 bases; bases with no gene match: 10. There are 17 residues in the CDR3. The chain's CDR3 is CASSILGWDRANEKLFF. The CDR3 bases are TGTGCCAGTAGTATTCTAGGTTGGGACAGGGCGAATGAAAAACTGTTTTTT.

This rearrangement joins TRBV20-1 to TRBJ2-7; D possibly corresponds to TRBD1 (6 bases). This CDR3 has 11 amino acids. Per the germline V gene, CDR1 is DFQATT and CDR2 is SNEGSKA (reference sequence). Between the trimmed V and J ends, which lost 5 bases and 3 bases, there was a span of 8 bases. CDR3 region: CSAPDSYEQYF. DNA for the CDR3: TGCAGTGCTCCGGACAGCTACGAGCAGTACTTC.

J is TRBJ1-2 and V is TRBV3-1 (or the pseudogene TRBV3-2), with 9 bases aligning to TRBD1. The junction had 8 bases not matched to a gene; V was cut back by 4 bases and J by 8 bases. The CDR3 is 14 residues long. Germline assignment: CDR1 LGHDT and CDR2 YNNKEL (reference sequence). The CDR3: CASSLRDREGGYTF. In DNA, the CDR3 is TGTGCCAGCAGCCTCCGGGACAGGGAAGGAGGCTACACCTTC.

This clone was seen only once. This chain uses TRBV6-2 or TRBV6-3 with TRBJ1-1; D ambiguous. The CDR3 contains 12 residues. CDR1 and CDR2 (germline): MNHEY, SVGEGT. V was clipped by 2 bases and J by 3 bases, with 4 bases between them. The CDR3 loop reads CASSYVDTEAFF. CDR3 in DNA: TGTGCCAGCAGTTACGTGGACACTGAAGCTTTCTTT.

This clone was seen only once. This sequence joins TRBV15 and TRBJ1-4, with D hard to call. The germline gives CDR1 LNHNV, CDR2 YYDKDF (reference sequence). V was pared by 1 base and J by 5 bases, with 5 bases between. The CDR3 loop spans 13 amino acids. The DNA for the CDR3 is TGTGCCACCAGCAGAGCGGGGAATGAAAAACTGTTTTTT. Translated, it gives CATSRAGNEKLFF.

The chain uses TRBV13 and TRBJ2-7; 10 positions match TRBD2. The V gene's germline CDR1 is PRHDT and CDR2 FYEKMQ (reference sequence). The CDR3 spans 15 residues. Unmatched junction bases numbered 5, after V lost 6 bases and J lost 0 bases. The CDR3 DNA reads as TGTGCCAGCAGTAGCGGGGGGCCTAGCTCCTACGAGCAGTACTTC. Its protein product is CASSSGGPSSYEQYF.

The table lists this clone with a few counts. The V gene is TRBV7-3, the J gene TRBJ2-1, with D tentatively TRBD1 (5 bases). CDR3 size: 13 residues. CDR1 is SGHTA and CDR2 is FQGTGA in the germline V gene. Trimming stripped 4 bases from V and 5 bases from J, with 9 bases between. This CDR3 reads CASSSGPNNEQFF. DNA of the CDR3: TGTGCCAGCAGCTCAGGGCCTAACAATGAGCAGTTCTTC.

The chain recombines TRBV2 with TRBJ1-1; no clear D gene. Germline lookup yields CDR1 SNHLY and CDR2 FYNNEI. This CDR3 comprises 13 residues. V lost 6 bases, J lost 0 bases, and 8 bases lay in between. The chain's CDR3 is CASSRMMNTEAFF. The CDR3 DNA reads TGTGCCAGCAGCCGGATGATGAACACTGAAGCTTTCTTT.

V is TRBV18 and J is TRBJ1-2; weak D call: TRBD1 (5 bases). V gave up 2 bases and J gave up 1 base, with 17 bases separating them. Germline V gene sequence: CDR1 KGHSH, CDR2 LQKENI. CDR3 size: 17 residues. CDR3 bases: TGTGCCAGCTCACCAGCGGGGGACTCCGCTTTTAACTATGGCTACACCTTC. Amino acids: CASSPAGDSAFNYGYTF.